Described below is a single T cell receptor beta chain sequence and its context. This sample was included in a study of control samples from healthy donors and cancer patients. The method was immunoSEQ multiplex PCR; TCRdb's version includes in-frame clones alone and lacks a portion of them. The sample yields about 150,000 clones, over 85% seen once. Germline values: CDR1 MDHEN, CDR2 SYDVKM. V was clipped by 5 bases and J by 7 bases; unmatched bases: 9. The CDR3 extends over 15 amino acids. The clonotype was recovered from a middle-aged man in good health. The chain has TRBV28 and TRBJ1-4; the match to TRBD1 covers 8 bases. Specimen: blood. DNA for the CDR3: TGTGCCAGCAGTCCCGGACAGGGCCCAAGTGAAAAACTGTTTTTT. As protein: CASSPGQGPSEKLFF.